Below, 2 T cell receptor beta chains from the same sample are listed, as sequenced in a study of blood T cell repertoires in COVID-19. Generated by immunoSEQ multiplex PCR, the TCRdb table keeps only in-frame clones and is missing some. The sample lists approximately 300,000 clones, more than 80% seen once, with roughly 7% in the top ten. The sequencing sample was made of peripheral blood. All receptors derive from a woman in her 30s with COVID-19, enrolled during active disease.

The chain carries TRBV11-2 and TRBJ2-3, with TRBD2 as a possible D gene (6 bases). The CDR3 length is 15 residues. Germline V gives CDR1 SGHAT, CDR2 FQNNGV. Trimming removed 1 base from V and 3 bases from J, with 11 bases in between. The CDR3 protein is CASSLGGGKTDTQYF. CDR3 sequence (DNA): TGTGCCAGCAGCTTAGGTGGAGGGAAGACAGATACGCAGTATTTT. The full variable domain, rest sourced from reference TRBV11-2 and TRBJ2-3, is EAGVAQSPRYKIIEKRQSVAFWCNPISGHATLYWYQQILGQGPKLLIQFQNNGVVDDSQLPKDRFSAERLKGVDSTLKIQPAKLEDSAVYLCASSLGGGKTDTQYFGPGTRLTVL.

This rearrangement joins TRBV10-1 to TRBJ1-4; the D is unclear. V lost 8 bases, J lost 7 bases, and 17 bases lay in between. Germline-derived CDR1 and CDR2 are WNHNN and SYGVQD (reference sequence). The CDR3 contains 14 residues. In DNA form, the CDR3 reads TGCGCCAGCTCATCGGGGAGCACGGGTGAAAAACTGTTTTTT. Translated: CASSSGSTGEKLFF.